This T cell receptor (beta chain) is from a study of blood T cell repertoires in COVID-19 (dated by TCRdb to about 2020). About the full investigation: Collaborator samples came from the United States, Italy and Spain and covered acute and convalescent phases of COVID-19. The prospective study material was composed of cDNA or gDNA derived from T cells, B-cell-depleted T cells, or PBMCs. The dataset comprised deeply sampled blood TCRbeta repertoires from subjects exposed to, actively infected with, or recovered from COVID-19. The repertoires were released in a freely available public database meant as a resource for research on the immune response to SARS-CoV-2. Samples were obtained from the ongoing ImmuneRACE study (first 160 participants) and from about 1,300 subjects provided by 6 global collaborators. Nearly every sample came with metadata listing a de-identified subject ID, COVID-19 status, age in years and sex. Where HLA class I and class II types were available, the types were taken from metadata supplied by the sample provider, not from assay-based typing. Results and caveats for the whole study, not just this receptor: Clinical and demographic metadata were provided uncurated, with the amount varying by source and participant.

The immunoSEQ Assay, a bias-controlled multiplex PCR, was used to amplify TCRbeta CDR3 regions from genomic DNA. Turning to the authors' computational methods: Within the assay, amplification of reference gene primers was used to estimate how many nucleated cells each sample contained. Sequence reads were collapsed and filtered to measure the absolute abundance of every unique TCRbeta CDR3 rearrangement. For each sample, productive Simpson clonality was calculated as the square root of Simpson's diversity index across productive rearrangements. TCRdb stores this immuneACCESS table with in-frame sequences only. Part of the clones is absent; in the studies checked, under half of the shortfall reflects unresolved V genes, and no reason is known for the rest. The V and J calls and clone size were taken over from that table, and D and trimming were inferred from the DNA. This sample comprises about 400,000 clones, more than 80% of them detected only once. The ten largest clonotypes hold 1.4% to 1.5% of the sample.

Each collaborating institution followed its own protocols to collect whole blood in K2EDTA tubes. Collaborator samples were shipped for TCRbeta analysis as frozen whole blood, isolated PBMCs, or DNA extracted from either sample type. Unmatched junction bases come to 13, with V trimmed by 7 bases and J by 8 bases. Per the germline V gene (reference sequence), LNHDA is the CDR1 and SQIVND is the CDR2. CDR3 length: 14 amino acids, cysteine to phenylalanine. Only the CDR3 DNA is retained, 42 bases long and in frame from the first base. On this clone: Which antigen it targets is not known. Qualities for individual bases were not recorded, and no much larger clone is one base off.

This TCR was sampled from a woman aged 30 to 39 with active or convalescent COVID-19. This sequence uses TRBV19 and TRBJ1-1, with 7 middle bases fitting TRBD1. What was sequenced was peripheral blood. Read as DNA, the sequence is TGTGCCAGTAAATATTTGACGGAGGGGGCCGAAGCTTTCTTT. Its translation is CASKYLTEGAEAFF.